Below are 18 T cell receptor beta chains sequenced from a single sample in a study of cytomegalovirus exposure and HLA in healthy donors. The PCR made use of 60 Vbeta and 13 Jbeta primers. Using immunoSEQ multiplex PCR, the repertoire was profiled, and TCRdb retains in-frame clones only, with some absent. The table lists 55,000 or so clones, 75% to 80% of them singletons. Sequences were obtained from PBMCs. The receptors here all came from a female donor in good health and CMV-seronegative.

The chain couples TRBV11-1 to TRBJ2-2, with D possibly matching TRBD1 (6 bases). The CDR3 is 16 amino acids. Per the germline V gene, CDR1 is SGHAT and CDR2 is FQDESV (reference sequence). Trimming removed 5 bases at V and 2 bases at J, with 15 bases between. CDR3 amino acids: CASSLAGTTNTGELFF. The CDR3 DNA reads as TGTGCCAGCAGCCTGGCCGGGACAACTAACACCGGGGAGCTGTTTTTT.

The chain is built from TRBV11-2 and TRBJ1-2, with TRBD1 matching 7 bases. The V and J ends lost 4 bases and 2 bases, in that order; junction bases with no gene match: 19. Germline V gene sequence: CDR1 SGHAT, CDR2 FQNNGV. The CDR3 is 19 amino acids. The CDR3 spells CASSSRTGPTFSSNYGYTF. In DNA, the CDR3 is TGTGCCAGCAGCTCCCGGACAGGACCCACATTTTCTTCAAACTATGGCTACACCTTC.

The chain links TRBV9 to TRBJ2-2, with D tentatively TRBD1 (6 bases). The V gene's germline CDR1 is SGDLS and CDR2 YYNGEE. The CDR3 length is 18 residues. Trimming shortened V by 4 bases and J by 1 base, and 20 bases separated the two germline ends. The CDR3 is CASSTQSPGQVNTGELFF. CDR3 nucleotides: TGTGCCAGCAGCACACAGTCACCGGGACAAGTGAACACCGGGGAGCTGTTTTTT. Full variable domain (rest looked up from reference TRBV9 and TRBJ2-2): DSGVTQTPKHLITATGQRVTLRCSPRSGDLSVYWYQQSLDQGLQFLIQYYNGEERAKGNILERFSAQQFPDLHSELNLSSLELGDSALYFCASSTQSPGQVNTGELFFGEGSRLTVL.

The CDR3 sequence: CAWSIGGVNTDTQYF. The CDR3 nucleotides are TGTGCCTGGAGTATTGGAGGGGTTAATACAGATACGCAGTATTTT. V usage is TRBV30 and J usage is TRBJ2-3; perhaps TRBD2 as D (6 bases). Trimming cost V 2 bases and J 3 bases, with 15 bases left between them. The CDR3 totals 15 residues. Looked up from germline, CDR1 is GTSNPN and CDR2 is SVGIG (reference sequence).

This clone was counted once. The chain recombines TRBV12-5 with TRBJ1-2; 8 bases are a match to TRBD1. Germline-derived CDR1 and CDR2 are LGHNT and FRNRAP. V lost 5 bases to trimming and J lost 4 bases; unmatched junction nucleotides: 15. The CDR3 runs to 17 residues. CDR3 loop: CASGGGYRTGRIYGYTF. The CDR3 bases are TGTGCTAGTGGTGGGGGATATCGGACAGGGAGAATCTATGGCTACACCTTC.

The gene calls are TRBV2 and TRBJ2-2; D call uncertain. V lost 5 bases, J lost 0 bases, and 10 bases lay in between. The CDR3 runs to 15 residues. The germline V gene has CDR1 SNHLY and CDR2 FYNNEI. The CDR3 is CASSPIEANTGELFF. In DNA, the CDR3 is TGTGCCAGCAGTCCTATAGAGGCGAACACCGGGGAGCTGTTTTTT. The entire variable domain, with the rest obtained from reference TRBV2 and TRBJ2-2, is as follows: EPEVTQTPSHQVTQMGQEVILRCVPISNHLYFYWYRQILGQKVEFLVSFYNNEISEKSEIFDDQFSVERPDGSNFTLKIRSTKLEDSAMYFCASSPIEANTGELFFGEGSRLTVL.

This chain connects TRBV11-2 to TRBJ2-2; no reliable D call. Germline V lookup: CDR1 SGHAT, CDR2 FQNNGV. This CDR3 region has 16 residues. V was pared by 4 bases and J by 0 bases, with 12 bases between. The CDR3 DNA sequence: TGTGCCAGCAGCTCCCAGATGACTGCGAACACCGGGGAGCTGTTTTTT. Translation gives CASSSQMTANTGELFF.

The V gene is TRBV7-3, the J gene TRBJ2-5, with TRBD2 as a possible D gene (5 bases). Germline V lookup: CDR1 SGHTA, CDR2 FQGTGA. Trimming removed 1 base at V and 5 bases at J, with 17 bases between. The CDR3 spans 16 residues. For the CDR3, the DNA is TGTGCCAGCAGCTTAAGTTTTGGCGGGCCTCGGGAGACCCAGTACTTC. It yields the protein CASSLSFGGPRETQYF.

V and J are TRBV6-5 and TRBJ1-1, with D possibly matching TRBD1 (5 bases). There are 14 residues in the CDR3. Germline V CDR1 and CDR2: MNHEY, SVGAGI. The V end was cut by 6 bases, the J end by 4 bases, with 15 bases between. The CDR3 DNA sequence: TGTGCCAGCAGAAGTGTGCGGGGCTTCACTGAAGCTTTCTTT. It codes for CASRSVRGFTEAFF.

This chain connects TRBV18 to TRBJ1-5; D is perhaps TRBD1 (5 bases). Trimming took off 4 bases at V and 4 bases at J, with 11 bases between the two ends. There are 14 residues in the CDR3. Germline V gene data show CDR1 as KGHSH and CDR2 as LQKENI. CDR3 coding DNA: TGTGCCAGCTCACAAAGCGGGGGAAATCAGCCCCAGCATTTT. Protein sequence: CASSQSGGNQPQHF.

This clone was seen a handful of times. J is TRBJ2-5 and V is TRBV5-1; weak D call: TRBD2 (6 bases). CDR1 and CDR2 (germline): SGHRS, YFSETQ. V was cut by 4 bases and J by 2 bases, with 15 bases left in between. This CDR3 region has 15 residues. The CDR3 protein is CASSPGGGSQETQYF. As DNA, the CDR3 is TGCGCCAGCAGCCCGGGTGGGGGGAGTCAAGAGACCCAGTACTTC.

This chain uses TRBV11-2 with TRBJ2-3, with TRBD2 matching over 10 bases. The CDR3 is 15 amino acids. V trimming: 4 bases; J trimming: 5 bases; junction bases outside the gene matches: 6. Germline values: CDR1 SGHAT, CDR2 FQNNGV. CDR3 region: CASSWERGGRDTQYF. Here the CDR3 DNA reads TGTGCCAGCAGCTGGGAGCGGGGGGGCCGAGATACGCAGTATTTT.

Regarding this clone: Given the absence of the conserved phenylalanine or tryptophan at the CDR3 end, a read error is likely. The chain couples TRBV6-1 to TRBJ1-2, with D possibly TRBD1 on 6 matching bases. CDR3 length equals 12 residues. The germline V gene has CDR1 MNHNS and CDR2 SASEGT. The V and J ends lost 3 bases and 9 bases respectively, with 11 bases between them. This chain's CDR3 is CASSEDSISYTS. In DNA form, the CDR3 reads TGTGCCAGCAGTGAGGACAGTATCAGCTACACCTCC.

The gene calls are TRBV2 and TRBJ1-5; a weak D match, TRBD1 (6 bases). The CDR3 runs to 15 residues. Germline loops: CDR1 SNHLY, CDR2 FYNNEI. Trimming left V 10 bases short and J 0 bases short, with 16 bases between. The CDR3 loop is CATAPGDSSNQPQHF. CDR3 DNA sequence: TGTGCCACCGCACCAGGGGATTCTAGCAATCAGCCCCAGCATTTT.

This clone has a handful of counts. J is TRBJ2-5 and V is TRBV7-9; the match to TRBD1 covers 11 bases. The V segment lost 5 bases and the J segment 2 bases; nucleotides outside the gene matches: 7. The CDR3 runs to 16 residues. Looked up from germline, CDR1 is SEHNR and CDR2 is FQNEAQ (reference sequence). Here the CDR3 DNA reads TGTGCCAGCAGCCGGATGGACAGGGGGCTTCAAGAGACCCAGTACTTC. Its protein product is CASSRMDRGLQETQYF.

The chain combines TRBV7-9 with TRBJ1-6; TRBD1 aligns across 7 bases. J lost 12 bases, V lost 1 base, and 6 bases had no gene match. Germline CDR1 is SEHNR and CDR2 is FQNEAQ (reference sequence). The CDR3 is made up of 14 amino acids. CDR3 bases: TGTGCCAGCAGCTTAGAGGGGGCGCTTAGACCCCTCCACTTT. Amino acids: CASSLEGALRPLHF. The entire variable domain, with the rest obtained from reference TRBV7-9 and TRBJ1-6, is as follows: DTGVSQNPRHKITKRGQNVTFRCDPISEHNRLYWYRQTLGQGPEFLTYFQNEAQLEKSRLLSDRFSAERPKGSFSTLEIQRTEQGDSAMYLCASSLEGALRPLHFGNGTRLTVT.

The chain has TRBV27 and TRBJ2-3, with D maybe TRBD1 (6 bases). The CDR3 is 14 residues long. V lost 1 base and J 4 bases, leaving 9 bases between the germline ends. Germline CDR1 MNHEY, CDR2 SMNVEV (reference sequence). The CDR3 loop reads CASSLWGQADTQYF. The DNA of the CDR3 is TGTGCCAGCAGTTTATGGGGGCAGGCAGATACGCAGTATTTT.

The chain carries TRBV5-1 and TRBJ1-4, with TRBD1 identical over 9 bases. In germline, CDR1 is SGHRS, CDR2 YFSETQ. J gave up 5 bases and V 3 bases, and 2 bases lay outside the gene matches. This CDR3 has 14 amino acids. CDR3 amino acids: CASSYGTGNEKLFF. CDR3 sequence (DNA): TGCGCCAGCAGCTATGGGACAGGGAATGAAAAACTGTTTTTT.